This T cell receptor (beta chain) was documented in a study of CD8 T cells in ankylosing spondylitis. General study points: There was a TCR beta motif, made of several highly homologous variants, that appeared characteristic of ankylosing spondylitis blood. A CD8+ phenotype characterized the disease-linked clones, which were relatively rare in peripheral blood. Previously reported in reactive arthritis synovial fluid and blood were some of the motif variants.

Trimming shortened V by 2 bases and J by 3 bases, and 11 bases separated the two germline ends. The CDR3 contains 14 residues. Germline V gene data show CDR1 as MDHEN and CDR2 as SYDVKM. With molecular barcodes, quantitative 5'-RACE was used to make the TCR beta libraries. TCRdb reprocessed the 5' RACE reads via MiXCR and lists one record per CDR3 protein. Altogether approximately 150,000 distinct CDR3 sequences are present, under 35% being singletons, with the ten largest covering 6%. The sample holds many counts of this clonotype. What it recognizes is unknown. Specimen: synovial fluid, either unsorted or a sorted T cell fraction (not recorded which). The receptor was derived from a male donor with ankylosing spondylitis. The chain recombines TRBV28 with TRBJ2-7, with a possible D match to TRBD2 (6 bases). CDR3 sequence reads: CASSLGGGLYEQYF. DNA for the CDR3: TGTGCCAGCAGTTTAGGCGGAGGGCTCTACGAGCAGTACTTC. Supplemented by reference TRBV28 and TRBJ2-7, the full variable domain reads DVKVTQSSRYLVKRTGEKVFLECVQDMDHENMFWYRQDPGLGLRLIYFSYDVKMKEKGDIPEGYSVSREKKERFSLILESASTNQTSMYLCASSLGGGLYEQYFGPGTRLTVT.